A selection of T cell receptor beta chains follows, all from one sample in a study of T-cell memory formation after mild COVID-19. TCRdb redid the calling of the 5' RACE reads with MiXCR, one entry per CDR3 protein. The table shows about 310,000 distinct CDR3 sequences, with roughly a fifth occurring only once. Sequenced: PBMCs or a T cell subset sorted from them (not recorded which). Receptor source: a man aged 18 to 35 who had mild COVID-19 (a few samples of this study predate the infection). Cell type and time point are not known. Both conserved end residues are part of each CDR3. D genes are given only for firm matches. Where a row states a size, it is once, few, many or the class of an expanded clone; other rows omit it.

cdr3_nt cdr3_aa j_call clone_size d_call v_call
TGTGCCAGCAGCGTAGGGGGCTTGGCGGACACAGATACGCAGTATTTT CASSVGGLADTDTQYF TRBJ2-3 - - TRBV9
TGTGCCAGCAGCGTCCAAGGCCGAGGGTACTCTGGGGCCAACGTCCTGACTTTC CASSVQGRGYSGANVLTF TRBJ2-6 few - TRBV7-9
TGCAGTGCTATTCCCGGGGGGGGTGAGACCCAGTACTTC CSAIPGGGETQYF TRBJ2-5 few TRBD2 TRBV20-1
TGTGCCAGCAGTTATACGGGGGGCGCGACCACCGGGGAGCTGTTTTTT CASSYTGGATTGELFF TRBJ2-2 few - TRBV6-5
TGTGCCAGCAGTACTGGCGGAAACTATGGCTACACCTTC CASSTGGNYGYTF TRBJ1-2 many - TRBV7-6
TGCGCCAGCAGCCCGGGACTAGCGGAATCCTACGAGCAGTACTTC CASSPGLAESYEQYF TRBJ2-7 - TRBD2 TRBV4-1
TGTGCCAGCAGCCCTACTAGCGTCGTGGAGACCCAGTACTTC CASSPTSVVETQYF TRBJ2-5 few TRBD2 TRBV7-9
TGTGCCAGCAGGCGGGACAAGGGCCGGGGCTCCCTGTTTTTT CASRRDKGRGSLFF TRBJ2-2 - - TRBV6-4
TGTGCCAGCAGCCGGGGGGGGAGCAATGAGCAGTTCTTC CASSRGGSNEQFF TRBJ2-1 - TRBD2 TRBV11-2
TGTGCCAGCAGTTACACCGGGGCGGGAGCTTTCTTT CASSYTGAGAFF TRBJ1-1 - - TRBV6-2/TRBV6-3
TGTGCCAGCAGTGACCCTTCAGGGGGTCTGTACGAGCAGTACTTC CASSDPSGGLYEQYF TRBJ2-7 few TRBD1 TRBV25-1
TGCGCCAGCAGCTTGGTCCAGCGGGGGGGTGAGACCCAGTACTTC CASSLVQRGGETQYF TRBJ2-5 few TRBD2 TRBV5-1
TGCGCCAGCAGCTTGGACCCCGGACAGTATGGCTACACCTTC CASSLDPGQYGYTF TRBJ1-2 - - TRBV5-1
TGTGCCAGCAGCTTAGTTTCCGGGGAAGGCTACACCTTC CASSLVSGEGYTF TRBJ1-2 few - TRBV7-9
TGTGCCTGGAGTGTACCGGGACAGGCATCCTACGAGCAGTACTTC CAWSVPGQASYEQYF TRBJ2-7 - TRBD1 TRBV30
TGCAGCGTTGGGGATCGAATTGCCTACGAGCAGTACTTC CSVGDRIAYEQYF TRBJ2-7 - - TRBV29-1
TGCAGTGGAGGGGCCTCTGGGGCCAACGTCCTGACTTTC CSGGASGANVLTF TRBJ2-6 few - TRBV20-1
TGTGCCAGCAGTGGGACAGGGGGCTTTGGCTACACCTTC CASSGTGGFGYTF TRBJ1-2 - TRBD1 TRBV2
TGTGCCAGCACCTTCGGGACAGGGTTTTCACCCCTCCACTTT CASTFGTGFSPLHF TRBJ1-6 few TRBD1 TRBV27
TGTGCCACCGCGGGACAGAACACCGGGGAGCTGTTTTTT CATAGQNTGELFF TRBJ2-2 few - TRBV24-1
TGTGCCAGCAGCCTTCCCAGAAACATTCAGTACTTC CASSLPRNIQYF TRBJ2-4 - - TRBV28
TGCAGCGTCCTGACCCCGAACACCGGGGAGCTGTTTTTT CSVLTPNTGELFF TRBJ2-2 many - TRBV29-1
TGTGCCATCAGGGACCCGGACGGCGGCTCTGGAAACACCATATATTTT CAIRDPDGGSGNTIYF TRBJ1-3 - - TRBV10-3
TGTGCCAGCAGCCTCAATCCCGGGGGCTACACAGATACGCAGTATTTT CASSLNPGGYTDTQYF TRBJ2-3 - - TRBV7-6
TGCGCCAGCAGCCAAGGGGCAGGCGACTTTACCTATGGCTACACCTTC CASSQGAGDFTYGYTF TRBJ1-2 - - TRBV4-1
TGTGCCAGCAGTGACCGGGACAACACTGAAGCTCTCTTT CASSDRDNTEALF TRBJ1-1 - - TRBV6-4
TGCAGTGCTATCCCCTATATGGGGGGACACAATGAGCAGTTCTTC CSAIPYMGGHNEQFF TRBJ2-1 once - TRBV20-1
TGTGCCAGCAGCCAACGAATGGGAGGGACTGAAGCTTTCTTT CASSQRMGGTEAFF TRBJ1-1 few - TRBV4-2
TGTGCCAGCCTAGCGGGGGTTGTCTCCTACGAGCAGTACTTC CASLAGVVSYEQYF TRBJ2-7 few TRBD2 TRBV2
TGCAGTGCTAGCCCCGGGACGGCGAGCTCCTACGAGCAGTACTTC CSASPGTASSYEQYF TRBJ2-7 - - TRBV20-1
TGTGCCAGCACCCTGACAGGGGGCATAACAGATACGCAGTATTTT CASTLTGGITDTQYF TRBJ2-3 few TRBD1 TRBV7-8